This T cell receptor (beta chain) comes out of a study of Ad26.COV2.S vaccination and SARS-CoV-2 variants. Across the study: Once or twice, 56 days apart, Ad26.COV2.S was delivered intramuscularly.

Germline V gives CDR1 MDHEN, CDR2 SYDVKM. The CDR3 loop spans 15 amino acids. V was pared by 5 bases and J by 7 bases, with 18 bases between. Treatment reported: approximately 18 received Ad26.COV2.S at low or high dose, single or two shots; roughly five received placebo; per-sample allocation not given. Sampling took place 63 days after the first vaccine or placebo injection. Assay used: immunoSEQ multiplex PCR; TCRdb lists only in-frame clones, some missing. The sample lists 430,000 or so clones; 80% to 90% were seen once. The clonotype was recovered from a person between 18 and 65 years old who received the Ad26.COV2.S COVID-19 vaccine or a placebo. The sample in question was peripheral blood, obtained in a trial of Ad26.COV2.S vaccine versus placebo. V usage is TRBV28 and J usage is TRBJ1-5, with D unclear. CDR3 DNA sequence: TGTGCCAGCAGTCCTACCAGCTCGCTGGGGCAGCCCCAGCATTTT. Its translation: CASSPTSSLGQPQHF.